The rows below give T cell receptor beta chains drawn from one sample of a study of early T cells in non-severe SARS-CoV-2 infection. Each CDR3 protein is one row after TCRdb ran MiXCR on the 5' RACE reads. The sample lists more than 30,000 distinct CDR3 sequences; 5% to 6.5% were seen once. Material for sequencing was whole blood. The receptor source for this set is an adult who was a healthcare worker with PCR-confirmed SARS-CoV-2 infection or an uninfected control (not recorded which). Each CDR3 is given with its conserved first and last residue. D genes are given only for firm matches. Clone sizes are given selectively: once, few, many, or a class where the clone is expanded.

V,D,J,size,DNA,CDR3
TRBV14,-,TRBJ2-3,many,TGTGCCAGCAGCCCTACAGTTGCCACAGATACGCAGTATTTT,CASSPTVATDTQYF
TRBV6-4,-,TRBJ1-1,many,TGTGCCAGCAGTGACGGGCGGGCAGCTTTCTTT,CASSDGRAAFF
TRBV7-9,-,TRBJ2-5,few,TGTGCCAGCAGCTTTGGGGGGCGGAAGACCCAGTACTTC,CASSFGGRKTQYF
TRBV20-1,-,TRBJ1-1,many,TGCAGTGCTAGAGATCCTGCAACAGGGTGGAGCACTGAAGCTTTCTTT,CSARDPATGWSTEAFF
TRBV12-3/TRBV12-4,TRBD1,TRBJ2-7,few,TGTGCCAGCAGTCCCCGGACAGGGGGGGCCTACGAGCAGTACTTC,CASSPRTGGAYEQYF
TRBV29-1,-,TRBJ1-2,-,TGCAGCGCCAGAACCCGGGAAGTCGGTTATGGCTACACCTTC,CSARTREVGYGYTF
TRBV20-1,TRBD2,TRBJ2-7,many,TGCAGTGCTAGAGATAGACGACTAGCGGGAGTAAGCGAGCAGTACTTC,CSARDRRLAGVSEQYF
TRBV5-5,-,TRBJ1-4,many,TGTGCCAGCAGCTTGGTTGCGGACAGAACTAATGAAAAACTGTTTTTT,CASSLVADRTNEKLFF
TRBV10-1,-,TRBJ2-3,many,TGCGCCAGCAGTGAGTCGGACGGTACAGATACGCAGTATTTT,CASSESDGTDTQYF
TRBV5-1,-,TRBJ2-2,few,TGCGCCAGCAGCCCGGGGACACGGGGCACGAACACCGGGGAGCTGTTTTTT,CASSPGTRGTNTGELFF
TRBV3-1,-,TRBJ1-1,few,TGTGCCAGCAGCCAAGATGGGAGGGTGGCTGAAGCTTTCTTT,CASSQDGRVAEAFF
TRBV5-1,-,TRBJ1-5,many,TGCGCCAGCAGCTTGGGGACCGGAGTCAATCAGCCCCAGCATTTT,CASSLGTGVNQPQHF
TRBV27,-,TRBJ2-4,once,TGTGTCAGCACCTCCCTGGAGGGTGGCAAAAACATTCAGTACTTC,CVSTSLEGGKNIQYF
TRBV18,-,TRBJ1-5,many,TGTGCCAGCTCACCACGCGATGGGGCACAGCCCCAGCATTTT,CASSPRDGAQPQHF
TRBV21-1,-,TRBJ1-3,many,TGTGTTTCTGCGGCCTCTGGAAACACCATATATTTT,CVSAASGNTIYF
TRBV20-1,-,TRBJ2-7,few,TGCAGTGCTAGACCACCCCAGGGGATGGGCGAGCAGTACTTC,CSARPPQGMGEQYF
TRBV2,TRBD1,TRBJ1-1,many,TGTGCCAGCAGTGAACCAGAGAGAGGACAGGGGAACACTGAAGCTTTCTTT,CASSEPERGQGNTEAFF
TRBV7-2,-,TRBJ2-7,-,TGTGCCAGCAGCTTAGATGGGGTCCTCGACGAGCAGTACTTC,CASSLDGVLDEQYF
TRBV20-1,TRBD2,TRBJ2-3,many,TGCAGTGCTCCCACAGCGGGAGTATCAAATACGCAGTATTTT,CSAPTAGVSNTQYF
TRBV3-1,-,TRBJ2-1,many,TGTGCCAGCAGCCCGCGGGCGGGTCAGAGCTCCTACAATGAGCAGTTCTTC,CASSPRAGQSSYNEQFF
TRBV11-2,-,TRBJ1-4,many,TGTGCCAGCAGCTGGGCAGGCGAAGAAAAACTGTTTTTT,CASSWAGEEKLFF
TRBV7-2,TRBD1,TRBJ1-1,few,TGTGCCAGCAGCTTAGACAGGGGAGAAGCTTTCTTT,CASSLDRGEAFF
TRBV7-2,-,TRBJ1-1,-,TGTGCCAGCAGCTTAGTTTTGGTGGAAGCTTTCTTT,CASSLVLVEAFF
TRBV3-1,TRBD1,TRBJ2-3,many,TGTGCCAGCAGCCAAGCTCCCGGGACAGGGAGTAGAACCAGCACAGATACGCAGTATTTT,CASSQAPGTGSRTSTDTQYF
TRBV5-4,-,TRBJ2-7,many,TGTGCCAGCAGCTTGGCCGATGCAGGAACCTACGAGCAGTACTTC,CASSLADAGTYEQYF
TRBV5-6,-,TRBJ1-2,many,TGTGCCAGCAGCCTGGACAGTGGCTACACCTTC,CASSLDSGYTF
TRBV6-2/TRBV6-3,-,TRBJ2-3,many,TGTGCCAGCAACAAAAGATGGGAGTACACAGATACGCAGTATTTT,CASNKRWEYTDTQYF
TRBV6-5,-,TRBJ2-7,once,TGTGCCAGCAGTTACCCCGGGGGCTACGAGCAGTACTTC,CASSYPGGYEQYF
TRBV20-1,TRBD1,TRBJ2-6,many,TGCAGTGCGATAGGGACAGGGAACTCTGGGGCCAACGTCCTGACTTTC,CSAIGTGNSGANVLTF
TRBV30,-,TRBJ1-1,many,TGTGCCTGGAGTGTACTCGCCGGGCGAGAAGCTTTCTTT,CAWSVLAGREAFF
TRBV18,TRBD2,TRBJ2-7,-,TGTGCCAGCTCACCATCTAGCGGGGGGGGCTACGAGCAGTACTTC,CASSPSSGGGYEQYF
TRBV4-1,-,TRBJ1-4,few,TGCGCCAGCAGCCAAGAAGTTTCGGTAATCGGGACCCTGTTTTTT,CASSQEVSVIGTLFF
TRBV7-3,-,TRBJ2-3,few,TGTGCCAGCAGCCCCGGACTGAGCACAGATACGCAGTATTTT,CASSPGLSTDTQYF
TRBV7-9,TRBD1,TRBJ2-2,-,TGTGCCAGCCCTACCACAGGGGCCCCCGGGGAGCTGTTTTTT,CASPTTGAPGELFF
TRBV19,-,TRBJ1-5,few,TGTGCCAGTAGTTTCGGAGGGAACAGCAATCAGCCCCAGCATTTT,CASSFGGNSNQPQHF
TRBV5-1,TRBD1,TRBJ2-1,many,TGCGCCAGCAGCTTGAGTACAGGGGTGTTAAATGAGCAGTTCTTC,CASSLSTGVLNEQFF
TRBV5-1,TRBD2,TRBJ2-5,few,TGCGCCAGCAGCCCGAACGCGGGAGGGGAGACCCAGTACTTC,CASSPNAGGETQYF
TRBV11-2,-,TRBJ2-1,many,TGTGCCAGCCGGACTCCTCAAACACGTCGGCAGTTCTTC,CASRTPQTRRQFF
TRBV10-3,TRBD1,TRBJ2-7,many,TGTGCCATCAGTACGGACAGGGGTTACGAGCAGTACTTC,CAISTDRGYEQYF
TRBV3-1,-,TRBJ1-2,many,TGTGCCAGCAGCCAAAGTCCCGGGACAAGCTATGGCTACACCTTC,CASSQSPGTSYGYTF
TRBV6-4,TRBD1,TRBJ1-6,many,TGTGCCAGCAGTCCCGGGACAGGGGGTTCACCCCTCCACTTT,CASSPGTGGSPLHF
TRBV5-4,-,TRBJ2-1,many,TGTGCCAGCAGCTTGGCATCAAGGCCGACCAGTAATTTCTTC,CASSLASRPTSNFF
TRBV20-1,-,TRBJ1-4,many,TGCAGTGCAGGAAGGGGGGCTAATGAAAAACTGTTTTTT,CSAGRGANEKLFF
TRBV12-3/TRBV12-4,TRBD2,TRBJ2-3,many,TGTGCCAGCAGTCGGAATAGCGGGGGACGGGGTACGCAGTATTTT,CASSRNSGGRGTQYF
TRBV29-1,-,TRBJ2-5,many,TGCAGCGCCAGAGAGCACCGGGAGACCCAGTACTTC,CSAREHRETQYF
TRBV20-1,-,TRBJ2-3,few,TGCAGTGCTAGAGCGACTAGTAAGGGCGGTACGCAGTATTTT,CSARATSKGGTQYF
TRBV6-2/TRBV6-3,TRBD1,TRBJ2-1,medium-sized,TGTGCCAGCAGTTACTTTCCGGACAGGGTATACAATGAGCAGTTCTTC,CASSYFPDRVYNEQFF
TRBV20-1,-,TRBJ2-7,many,TGCAGTGCTCGAATCCCCGGGACCGCAACCTACGAGCAGTACTTC,CSARIPGTATYEQYF